The T cell receptor beta chain described here comes from a study of early T cells in non-severe SARS-CoV-2 infection. Findings of the study overall: Anti-spike CD8 responses were favored in VDJdb matching, and private and CD4 specificities were missed.

V gave up 1 base and J gave up 8 bases, with 9 bases separating them. The CDR3 is made up of 13 amino acids. CDR1 is LGHDT and CDR2 is YNNKEL in the germline V gene (reference sequence). This clonotype is categorized as medium-sized. As yet, its antigen is unknown. Attachment of unique molecular identifiers to individual cDNA molecules was performed. MiXCR, run by TCRdb on the 5' RACE reads, gives a single entry per CDR3 protein. The data show around 27,000 distinct CDR3 sequences, with around 4.2% seen just once and roughly 8.2% held by the top ten. The receptor was isolated from an adult who was a healthcare worker with PCR-confirmed SARS-CoV-2 infection or an uninfected control (not recorded which). The specimen sequenced was whole blood. The gene calls are TRBV3-1 and TRBJ2-1; D is unclear. The CDR3 reads CASSQGLPHEQFF. Written as DNA, the CDR3 is TGTGCCAGCAGCCAAGGACTGCCCCATGAGCAGTTCTTC.